This TCR beta chain was sequenced in a study of CD8+ T cells in alopecia areata (dated by TCRdb to between 2018 and 2020). Looking at the study overall: Treated patients were enrolled in an open-label pilot trial of oral tofacitinib at 5 to 10 mg twice daily for moderate-to-severe alopecia areata. Amplification of TCRbeta CDR3 regions was done by immunoSEQ multiplex PCR using 35 Vbeta forward primers and 13 Jbeta reverse primers. Biopsies were taken from tofacitinib-treated patients at baseline and again at 4 and 24 weeks into treatment, and several of those patients also had a later scalp biopsy. Scalp clonality was compared among normal scalp (n=4), patchy alopecia areata scalp (n=8), and alopecia totalis/universalis scalp (n=8). To study T cell clonal expansion in alopecia areata, the researchers applied high-throughput TCRbeta sequencing to both the C3H/HeJ mouse model and human patients. The RNA source kit depended on sample type: the PAXgene miRNA kit for fixed scalp, the miRNeasy kit for PBMCs, and the RNeasy kit for mouse skin. Tofacitinib was administered for 6 to 18 months, and 6 months of follow-up off drug were then conducted to assess delayed response and recurrence. For the treated patients, the SALT score, which quantifies what percentage of scalp surface area is affected, served as the measure of disease severity. On the human side, TCRbeta sequencing was run on scalp tissue and on sorted CD4+ and CD8+ peripheral blood T cells from healthy controls and from alopecia areata patients with either patchy or totalis/universalis disease. Broader findings and caveats from the paper: Compared with normal scalp, lesional scalp, particularly in alopecia totalis/universalis, had higher clonality and more expanded CD8+ clones, which suggests antigenic drive. Unlike mouse skin, where gammadelta T cells dominate, normal human skin contains resident alphabeta T cells that get sequenced too, which complicates analysis of the scalp TCR repertoire. Tofacitinib significantly decreased scalp clonality and the number of expanded CD8+ clones among the top 100 scalp clones. During tofacitinib treatment, many expanded lesional clones remained in scalp and blood, and this persistence may partly explain relapse after treatment is stopped. Because the treated cohort was small and had only one nonresponder, larger studies are needed to examine links between baseline CD8+ expansion and response. Shared TCR sequences between patients were less evident than in mice, which may be partly attributable to HLA diversity in the patient population.

The time point label, read with the paper, signifies: roughly 24 weeks on oral tofacitinib. Per the publication, the treatment or condition label means: oral pan-JAK inhibitor, 5-10 mg twice daily. Peripheral blood and lesional scalp punch biopsies were obtained from patients with alopecia areata. PBMCs were isolated by density centrifugation and stained for CD3, CD4 and CD8, after which CD4+ and CD8+ T cells were sorted on a FACSAria. Preparation of the library involved the immunoSEQ multiplex PCR assay. For TCR sequencing, RNA was extracted from every sample and reverse transcribed into cDNA to serve as template. SuperScript III was used to make first-strand cDNA, primed with a 2:1 mix of oligo-dT and random hexamers. A synthetic immune receptor repertoire was used to gauge amplification bias, and whatever bias remained was removed computationally. In the source study's methods: Raw reads were preprocessed to remove errors, and CDR3 was defined by IMGT conventions from the conserved cysteine to phenylalanine. Clonality was computed by normalizing Shannon entropy by log2 of the number of productive unique TCRs and subtracting the result from 1. Whether scalp clones were CD4 or CD8 was inferred by matching scalp TCRbeta sequences against CD4 and CD8 repertoires sorted from blood. TCRdb re-hosts the immuneACCESS table, in-frame sequences only. Its copies lack some clones; in the studies checked, an unresolved V gene accounts for under half of them, and the cause for the rest is not known. The V and J calls and clone size were taken over from that table, and D and trimming were inferred from the DNA. The table for this sample lists 270,000 or so clones; 58% of them were counted only once. The ten top clones hold about 1.7% of the sample.

The germline ends are 12 bases apart after V is trimmed by 4 bases and J by 3 bases. From a lookup of the germline V gene, CDR1 and CDR2 are SQVTM and ANQGSEA. The CDR3 numbers 13 residues from cysteine through phenylalanine. Only the CDR3 region is kept as DNA, spanning 39 bases read in frame from base 1. In the case of this clone: Its target antigen remains unknown. Base qualities were left out, and no much larger clone turns up one base away.

The TCR originated in a human donor with alopecia areata. Sequencing used CD4+ T cells sorted from blood, obtained at week 24, from a patient treated with tofacitinib. The chain couples TRBV29-1 to TRBJ1-2; the D gene is perhaps TRBD1, from 6 matching bases. The CDR3 protein: CSVVTGAYYGYTF. The sequence in DNA is TGCAGCGTTGTGACGGGGGCGTACTATGGCTACACCTTC.